This entry features one TCR beta chain sequence. Its antigen is unknown. Germline CDR1 and CDR2: MGHDK and SYGVNS. The CDR3 contains 13 residues. V lost 6 bases and J lost 6; bases outside the gene matches: 5. The sample comes from a study of T cell repertoires in cytomegalovirus infection. TCRdb ran MiXCR on the reads and lists one entry per CDR3 protein. The table records approximately 730,000 distinct CDR3 sequences, almost 30% of them present only once. The sequences come from cultured CD8+ T cells from PBMCs, collected from culture after CMV antigen stimulation. This TCR came from a human donor in good health (CMV status not recorded). Some clones in this sample may be carry-over from other donors' samples. The rearrangement uses TRBV25-1 and TRBJ1-2; 9 bases agree with TRBD1. CDR3: CASRTGGRNGYTF. As DNA, the CDR3 is TGTGCCAGCAGAACAGGGGGCAGGAATGGCTACACCTTC.